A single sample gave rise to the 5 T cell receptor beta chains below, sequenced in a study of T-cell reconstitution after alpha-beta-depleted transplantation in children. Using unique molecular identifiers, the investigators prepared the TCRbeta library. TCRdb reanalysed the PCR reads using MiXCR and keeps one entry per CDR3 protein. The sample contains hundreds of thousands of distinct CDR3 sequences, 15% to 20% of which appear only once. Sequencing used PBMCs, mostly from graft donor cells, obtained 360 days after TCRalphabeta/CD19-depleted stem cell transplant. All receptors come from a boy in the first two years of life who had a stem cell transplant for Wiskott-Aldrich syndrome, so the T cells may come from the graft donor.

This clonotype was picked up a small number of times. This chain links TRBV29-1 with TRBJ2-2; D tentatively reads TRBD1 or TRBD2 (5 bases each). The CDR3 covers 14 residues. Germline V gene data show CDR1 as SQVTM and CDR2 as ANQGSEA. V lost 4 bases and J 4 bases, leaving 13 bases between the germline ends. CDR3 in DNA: TGCAGCGTTGGGGACGTAGGGACCACCGGGGAGCTGTTTTTT. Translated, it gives CSVGDVGTTGELFF.

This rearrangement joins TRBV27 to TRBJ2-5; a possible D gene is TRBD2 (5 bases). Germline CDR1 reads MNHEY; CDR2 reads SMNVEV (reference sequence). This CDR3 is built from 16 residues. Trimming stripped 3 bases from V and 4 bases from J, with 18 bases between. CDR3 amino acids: CASSFGGPPRGETQYF. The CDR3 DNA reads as TGTGCCAGCAGTTTTGGCGGGCCGCCGCGAGGAGAGACCCAGTACTTC.

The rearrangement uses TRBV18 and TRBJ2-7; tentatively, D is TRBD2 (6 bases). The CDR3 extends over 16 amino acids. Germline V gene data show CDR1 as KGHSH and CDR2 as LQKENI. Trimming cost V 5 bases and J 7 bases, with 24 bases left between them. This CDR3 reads CASSSLAQYEGREQYF. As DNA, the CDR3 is TGTGCCAGCTCATCCCTGGCGCAGTATGAGGGGAGGGAGCAGTACTTC.

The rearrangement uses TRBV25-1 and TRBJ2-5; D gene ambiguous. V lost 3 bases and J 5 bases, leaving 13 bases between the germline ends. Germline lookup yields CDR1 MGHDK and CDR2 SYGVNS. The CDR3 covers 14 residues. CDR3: CASSDLGVKETQYF. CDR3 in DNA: TGTGCCAGCAGTGACCTTGGGGTCAAGGAGACCCAGTACTTC.

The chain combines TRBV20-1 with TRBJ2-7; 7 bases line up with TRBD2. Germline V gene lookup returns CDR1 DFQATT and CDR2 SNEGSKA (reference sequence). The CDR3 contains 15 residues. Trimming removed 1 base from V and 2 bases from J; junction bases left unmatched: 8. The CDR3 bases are TGCAGTGCTAGAGCAAGGAGGGGAGGGACCTACGAGCAGTACTTC. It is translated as CSARARRGGTYEQYF.